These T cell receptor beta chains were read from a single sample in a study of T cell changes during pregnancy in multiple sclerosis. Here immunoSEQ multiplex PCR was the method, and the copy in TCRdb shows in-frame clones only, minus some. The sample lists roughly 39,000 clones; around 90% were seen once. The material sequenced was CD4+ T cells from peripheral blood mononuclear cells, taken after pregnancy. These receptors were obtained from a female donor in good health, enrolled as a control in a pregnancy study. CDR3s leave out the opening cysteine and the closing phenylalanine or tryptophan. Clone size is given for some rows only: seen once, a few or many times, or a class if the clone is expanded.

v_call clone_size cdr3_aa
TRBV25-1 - ASSDRSRNTIY
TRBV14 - ASSRQQGYSYEQY
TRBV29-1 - SVVSLTSGYNEQF
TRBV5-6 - ASSLVAPETQY
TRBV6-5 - ASSPLAGGPGEQF
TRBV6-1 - ASSARSSGGSTDTQY
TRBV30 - AWSTNSGANVLT
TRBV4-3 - ASSQDGAGGNEKLF
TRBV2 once ASSDRVQEQY
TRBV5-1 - ASSKTGVEEKLF
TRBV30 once AWSRDREVLVHGYT
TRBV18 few ASSPPPRTSGDNEQF
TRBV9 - ASSDGLADTQY
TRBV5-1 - ASSLDTQGWETQY
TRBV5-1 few ASSFTGQPQH
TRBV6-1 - ASSAATGGGGYSNQPQH
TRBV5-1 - ASSLDTGYSEAF
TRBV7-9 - ASSGGGGGTEAF
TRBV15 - ATSRDYYEQY
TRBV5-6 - ASSLTTTGNNYGYT
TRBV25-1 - ASRTSGNYEQY
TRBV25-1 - ASSERAGGSTDTQY
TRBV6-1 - ASSGDRGETQY
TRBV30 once AWSGEGLAGEKGSYNEQF
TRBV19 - ASSITGTGVNTIY
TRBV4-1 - ASSQGQASSYEQY
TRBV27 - ASSTTGIQSPLNTDEQF
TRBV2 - ASSAGRRVGSPLH
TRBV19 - ASRPGRVNQPQH
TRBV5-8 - ASSYRGGTGNTIY
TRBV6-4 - ASSETGGSYNEQF
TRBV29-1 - SVGTQGAKAF
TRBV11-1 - ASSYGTSGLGETQY
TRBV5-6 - ASVDTGEDTQY
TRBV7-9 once ASSSLTENYGYT
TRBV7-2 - ASSLGSGETQY
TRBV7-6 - ASSLDRTSRYEQY
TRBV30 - AWSVGGSQETQY
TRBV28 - ASRVSSGRSEQY
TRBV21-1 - ASSQPTGKNTEAF
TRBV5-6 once ASSTQDRPKGGNTIY
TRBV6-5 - ASSLGQSYEQY
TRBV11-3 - ASSFGTSGRVNEQF
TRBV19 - ASTHLGTSGKNTGELF
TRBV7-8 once ASSLVRWRDQSNQPQH
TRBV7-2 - ASSSHYEQY
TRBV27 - ASSPRLAGAAYEQY
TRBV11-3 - ASSLDLQTPYEQY
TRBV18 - ASSPKDTQY
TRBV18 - ASSPGGSNEKLF
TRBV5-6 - ASSLKAGTGYQPQH
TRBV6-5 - ASSSPPRPQH
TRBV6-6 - ASSYPHLAGGYEQY
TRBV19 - ASTSGTSVGTQY
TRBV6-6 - ASSYYQGYEQY
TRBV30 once AWDQGLVQETQY
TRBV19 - ASSIGGVSEKLF